This TCR beta chain appears in the sequencing data of a study of cytomegalovirus exposure and HLA in healthy donors. Study-wide results and limits: A later analysis linked roughly 17,000 TCR beta sequences to HLA alleles at 0.05 false discovery rate. Later analysis identified a missense DCLRE1C variant that was linked to TCR beta V- and J-gene trimming. TCR beta sequences reportedly predicted most subjects' HLA-A and HLA-B alleles accurately.

Of note for this clone: Antigen specificity is unknown.

A multiplex PCR was run with 60 Vbeta primers and 13 Jbeta primers. The data were produced by immunoSEQ multiplex PCR, yet TCRdb's version contains in-frame clones alone and is incomplete. The sample holds roughly 100,000 clones. The CDR3 sequence is 16 residues long. CDR1 is LNHDA, CDR2 SQIVND, per germline (reference sequence). Trimming shortened V by 3 bases and J by 4 bases, and 18 bases separated the two germline ends. This receptor was identified in a man aged 40-50 years in good health and CMV-seronegative. The chain recombines TRBV19 with TRBJ1-1; tentatively, D is TRBD1 (6 bases). The source material was PBMCs. The CDR3 nucleotides read TGTGCCAGTAGTATGAAGTTAGGGGGAATCCGCACTGAAGCTTTCTTT. Its translation is CASSMKLGGIRTEAFF.